The clone carrying this T cell receptor beta chain was counted many times. Germline is not matched at one junction end, which may reflect a read error. This record comes from a study of T cells in Graves' hyperthyroidism and ophthalmopathy. This CDR3 is 13 amino acids long. Per the germline V gene, CDR1 is ENHRY and CDR2 is SYGVKD. The TCR beta CDR3 regions underwent amplification using RNA transcripts as the source. First-round RT-PCR with HTBI primers amplified the TCR CDR3 region. TCRdb called the multiplex PCR reads again in MiXCR, with one record for every CDR3 protein. The sample gives some 92,000 distinct CDR3 sequences, around 37% of which show up once; roughly 10% is in the top ten.

The source of this sequence is a woman between 25 and 40 years old with Graves' hyperthyroidism. The sequenced material came from peripheral blood or thyroid tissue (not recorded which). The chain has TRBV10-3 and TRBJ2-3, with D uncertain. CDR3 residues: CASSDQAGDTQYF. CDR3 nucleotides: TGTGCCAGCAGTGATCAGGCTGGGGATACGCAGTATTTT.